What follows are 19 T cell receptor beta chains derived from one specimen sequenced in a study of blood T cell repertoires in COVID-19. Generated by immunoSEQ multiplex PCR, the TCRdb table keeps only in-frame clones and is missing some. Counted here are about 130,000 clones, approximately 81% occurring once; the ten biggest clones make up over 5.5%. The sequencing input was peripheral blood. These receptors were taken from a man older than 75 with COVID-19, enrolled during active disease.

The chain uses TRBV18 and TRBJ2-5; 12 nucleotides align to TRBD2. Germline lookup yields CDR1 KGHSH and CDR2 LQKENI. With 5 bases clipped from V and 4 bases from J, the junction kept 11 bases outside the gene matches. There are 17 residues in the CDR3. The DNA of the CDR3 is TGTGCCAGCTCATCTCTAGCGGGAGGGCCGGGAGGAGAGACCCAGTACTTC. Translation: CASSSLAGGPGGETQYF. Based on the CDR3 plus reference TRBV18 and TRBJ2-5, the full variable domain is NAGVMQNPRHLVRRRGQEARLRCSPMKGHSHVYWYRQLPEEGLKFMVYLQKENIIDESGMPKERFSAEFPKEGPSILRIQQVVRGDSAAYFCASSSLAGGPGGETQYFGPGTRLLVL.

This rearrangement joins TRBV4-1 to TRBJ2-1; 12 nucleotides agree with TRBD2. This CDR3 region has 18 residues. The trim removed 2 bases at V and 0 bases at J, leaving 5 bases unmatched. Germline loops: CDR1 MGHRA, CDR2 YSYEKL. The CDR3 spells CASSQKASGRASYNEQFF. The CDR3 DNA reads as TGCGCCAGCAGCCAAAAGGCTAGCGGGAGGGCCTCCTACAATGAGCAGTTCTTC.

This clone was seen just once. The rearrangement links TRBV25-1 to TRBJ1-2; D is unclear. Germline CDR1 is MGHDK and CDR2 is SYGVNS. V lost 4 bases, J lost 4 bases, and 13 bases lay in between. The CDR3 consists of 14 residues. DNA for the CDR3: TGTGCCAGCAGTGTCGAGAGGGATTTCTATGGCTACACCTTC. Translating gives CASSVERDFYGYTF.

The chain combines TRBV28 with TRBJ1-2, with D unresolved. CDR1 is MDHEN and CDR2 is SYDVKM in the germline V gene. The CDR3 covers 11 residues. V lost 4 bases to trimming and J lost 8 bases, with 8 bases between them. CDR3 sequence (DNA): TGTGCCAGCAGTTCCGCGAGAGGCTACACCTTC. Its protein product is CASSSARGYTF.

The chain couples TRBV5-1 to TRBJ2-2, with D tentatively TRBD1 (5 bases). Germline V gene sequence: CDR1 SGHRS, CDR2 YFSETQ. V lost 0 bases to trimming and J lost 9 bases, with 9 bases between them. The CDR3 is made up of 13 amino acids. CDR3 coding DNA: TGCGCCAGCAGCTTGGAATTGGACAGGGAGCTGTTTTTT. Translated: CASSLELDRELFF.

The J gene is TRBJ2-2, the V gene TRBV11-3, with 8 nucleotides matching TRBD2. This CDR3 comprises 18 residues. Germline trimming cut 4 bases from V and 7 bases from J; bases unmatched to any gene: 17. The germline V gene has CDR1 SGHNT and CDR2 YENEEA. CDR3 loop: CASSSWTSQGGGYGELFF. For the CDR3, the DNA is TGTGCCAGCAGCTCCTGGACTAGCCAAGGAGGTGGATACGGGGAGCTGTTTTTT.

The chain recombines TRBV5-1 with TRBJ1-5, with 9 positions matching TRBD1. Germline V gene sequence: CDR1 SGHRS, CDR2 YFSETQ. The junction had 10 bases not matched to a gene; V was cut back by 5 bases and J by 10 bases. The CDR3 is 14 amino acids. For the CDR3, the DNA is TGCGCCAGCAGTTCCGGGACAGGGAGTAGTCCCCAGCATTTT. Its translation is CASSSGTGSSPQHF.

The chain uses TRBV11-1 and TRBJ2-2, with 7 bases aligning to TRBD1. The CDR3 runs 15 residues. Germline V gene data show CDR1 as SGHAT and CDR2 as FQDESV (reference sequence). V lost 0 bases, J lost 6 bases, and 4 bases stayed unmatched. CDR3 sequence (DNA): TGTGCCAGCAGCTTAGCCACAGGGGCTGCCGGGGAGCTGTTTTTT. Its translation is CASSLATGAAGELFF.

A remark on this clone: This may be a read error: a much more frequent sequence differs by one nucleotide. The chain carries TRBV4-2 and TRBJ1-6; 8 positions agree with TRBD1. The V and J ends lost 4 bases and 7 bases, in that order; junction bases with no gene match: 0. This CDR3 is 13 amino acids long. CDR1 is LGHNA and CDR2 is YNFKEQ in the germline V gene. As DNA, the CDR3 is TGTGCCAGCAGCCGACAGGGGAATTCACCCCTCCACTTT. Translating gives CASSRQGNSPLHF.

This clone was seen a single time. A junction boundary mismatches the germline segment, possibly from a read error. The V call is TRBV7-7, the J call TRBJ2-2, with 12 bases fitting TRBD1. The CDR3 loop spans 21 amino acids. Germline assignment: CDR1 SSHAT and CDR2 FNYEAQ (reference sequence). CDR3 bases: TGTGCTAGCAGCTTACATGAGGTCCTAGTCCCGGGACAGGGGGCGGCCGGGGAGCTGTTTTTT. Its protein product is CASSLHEVLVPGQGAAGELFF.

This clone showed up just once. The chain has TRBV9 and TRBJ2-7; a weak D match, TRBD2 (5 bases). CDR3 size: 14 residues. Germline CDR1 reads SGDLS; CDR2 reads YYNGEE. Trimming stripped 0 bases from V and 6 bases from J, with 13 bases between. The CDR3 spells CASSVGGWVSEQYF. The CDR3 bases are TGTGCCAGCAGCGTAGGCGGGTGGGTCTCCGAGCAGTACTTC.

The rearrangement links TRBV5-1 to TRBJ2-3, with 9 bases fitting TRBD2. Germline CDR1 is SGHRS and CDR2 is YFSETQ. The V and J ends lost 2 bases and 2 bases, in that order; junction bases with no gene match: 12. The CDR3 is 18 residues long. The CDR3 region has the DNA TGCGCCAGCAGCTTTCGCTTAGCGGGGGAGGGCTACACAGATACGCAGTATTTT. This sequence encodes CASSFRLAGEGYTDTQYF. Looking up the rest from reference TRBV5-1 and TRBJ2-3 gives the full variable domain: KAGVTQTPRYLIKTRGQQVTLSCSPISGHRSVSWYQQTPGQGLQFLFEYFSETQRNKGNFPGRFSGRQFSNSRSEMNVSTLELGDSALYLCASSFRLAGEGYTDTQYFGPGTRLTVL.

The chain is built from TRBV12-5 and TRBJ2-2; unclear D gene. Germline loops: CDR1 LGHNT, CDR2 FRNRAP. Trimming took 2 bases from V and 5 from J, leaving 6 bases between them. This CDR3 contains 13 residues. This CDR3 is CASGLLVTGELFF. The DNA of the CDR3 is TGTGCTAGTGGTTTGCTAGTTACCGGGGAGCTGTTTTTT.

The CDR3 sequence: CASSLFIGDRPSSYEQYF. The CDR3, as DNA: TGTGCCAGCAGTTTATTTATAGGCGACAGGCCGAGCTCCTACGAGCAGTACTTC. The chain recombines TRBV28 with TRBJ2-7, with D tentatively TRBD1 (6 bases). The V gene's germline CDR1 is MDHEN and CDR2 SYDVKM. Trimming took 1 base from V and 0 from J, leaving 19 bases between them. CDR3 length: 18 residues.

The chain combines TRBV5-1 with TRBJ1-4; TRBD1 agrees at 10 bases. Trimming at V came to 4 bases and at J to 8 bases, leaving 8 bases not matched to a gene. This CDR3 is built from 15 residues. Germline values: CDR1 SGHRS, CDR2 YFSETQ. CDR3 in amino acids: CASSADRGREEKLFF. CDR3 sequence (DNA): TGCGCCAGCAGCGCAGACAGGGGGCGGGAGGAAAAACTGTTTTTT.

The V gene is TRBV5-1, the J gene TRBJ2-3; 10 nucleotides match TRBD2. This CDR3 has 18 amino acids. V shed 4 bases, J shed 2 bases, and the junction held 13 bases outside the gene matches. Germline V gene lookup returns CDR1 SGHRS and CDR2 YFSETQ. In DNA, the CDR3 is TGCGCCAGCAGCCCGGGGGGAGTAGCGGGAGGCGTCACAGATACGCAGTATTTT. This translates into CASSPGGVAGGVTDTQYF.

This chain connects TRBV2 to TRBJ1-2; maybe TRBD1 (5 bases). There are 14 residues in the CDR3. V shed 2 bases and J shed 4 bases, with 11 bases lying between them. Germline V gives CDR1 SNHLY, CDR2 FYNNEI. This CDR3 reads CASSELGQLYGYTF. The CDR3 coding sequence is TGTGCCAGCAGTGAACTTGGACAACTCTATGGCTACACCTTC.

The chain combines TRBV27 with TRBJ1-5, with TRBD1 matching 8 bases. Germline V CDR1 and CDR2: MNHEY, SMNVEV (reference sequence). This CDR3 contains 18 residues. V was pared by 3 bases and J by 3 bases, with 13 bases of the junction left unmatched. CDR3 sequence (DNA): TGTGCCAGCAGTTTGGGGCAGGGGGCGATGATTTTCAATCAGCCCCAGCATTTT. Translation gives CASSLGQGAMIFNQPQHF.

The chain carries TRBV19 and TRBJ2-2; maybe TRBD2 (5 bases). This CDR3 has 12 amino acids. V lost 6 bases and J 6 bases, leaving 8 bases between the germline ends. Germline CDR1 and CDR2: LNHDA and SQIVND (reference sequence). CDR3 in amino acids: CASRQRAGELFF. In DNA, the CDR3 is TGTGCCAGTAGGCAGAGGGCCGGGGAGCTGTTTTTT.